This section outlines one T cell receptor beta chain sequence together with its context. Its antigen is unidentified. One junction end does not reproduce the germline sequence, and a read error may be involved. The record originates from a study of glioma-infiltrating T cells. Study-level results: Gliomas, especially low-grade, showed above-expected tissue-blood divergence; non-neoplastic patients showed below. Very few CDR3 sequences were shared between tissue and blood.

The CDR3 runs 15 residues. Germline V gene data show CDR1 as MNHEY and CDR2 as SVGEGT. Using RNA template, CDR3s of TCR alpha and beta were amplified with iRepertoire arm-PCR. TCRdb reanalysed the multiplex PCR reads using MiXCR and keeps one entry per CDR3 protein. The sample has about 4,900 distinct CDR3 sequences, under 35% seen once; the top ten hold approximately 7.4%. Sequencing was performed on glioma tissue, nonneoplastic brain tissue, or PBMCs (not recorded which). This TCR was sampled from a human donor with low-grade glioma or glioblastoma, undergoing nonglioma brain surgery, or in good health (not recorded which). The chain combines TRBV6-2 or TRBV6-3 with TRBJ2-7; 14 bases align to TRBD2. The CDR3 spells CASREPGLAGGEKYF. The CDR3 bases are TGTGCCAGCAGAGAGCCAGGACTAGCGGGGGGCGAGAAGTACTTC.